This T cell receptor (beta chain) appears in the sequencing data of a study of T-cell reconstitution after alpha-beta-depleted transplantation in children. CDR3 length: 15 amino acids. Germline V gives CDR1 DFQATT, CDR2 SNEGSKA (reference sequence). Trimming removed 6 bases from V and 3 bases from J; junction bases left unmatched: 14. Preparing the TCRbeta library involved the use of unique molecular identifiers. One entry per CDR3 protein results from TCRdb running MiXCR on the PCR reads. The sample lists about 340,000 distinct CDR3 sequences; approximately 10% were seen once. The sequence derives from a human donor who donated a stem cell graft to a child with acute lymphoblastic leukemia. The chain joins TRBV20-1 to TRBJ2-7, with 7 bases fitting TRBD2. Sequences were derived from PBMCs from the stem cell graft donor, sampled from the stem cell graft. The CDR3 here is CSAHSGLSGIYEQYF. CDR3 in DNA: TGCAGTGCACATAGCGGGCTAAGCGGGATCTACGAGCAGTACTTC.